This T cell receptor (beta chain) was sequenced for a study of low-dose radiotherapy and immunotherapy resistance in tumors. Trimming left V 0 bases short and J 4 bases short, with 7 bases between. Germline V gives CDR1 MGHRA, CDR2 YSYEKL. The length of the CDR3 is 14 residues. This clonotype showed up many times. Gene-specific TRAV and TRBV primers were used for first-strand cDNA, covering alpha and beta chains. With a V-primer adapter and a constant-region primer, TCRs were amplified for about 20 PCR cycles. One entry per CDR3 protein, called by TCRdb with MiXCR from the reads. Altogether over 65,000 distinct CDR3 sequences are present, roughly a sixth being singletons, with the ten largest covering less than 3%. Sample time point: before trial treatment.

The chain employs TRBV4-1 and TRBJ1-5, with TRBD1 as a possible D gene (5 bases). The source was PBMCs, collected before treatment. This sequence originates from a male donor with prostate cancer. The CDR3, as DNA: TGCGCCAGCAGCCAAGATGGGACGAATCAGCCCCAGCATTTT. Protein: CASSQDGTNQPQHF.